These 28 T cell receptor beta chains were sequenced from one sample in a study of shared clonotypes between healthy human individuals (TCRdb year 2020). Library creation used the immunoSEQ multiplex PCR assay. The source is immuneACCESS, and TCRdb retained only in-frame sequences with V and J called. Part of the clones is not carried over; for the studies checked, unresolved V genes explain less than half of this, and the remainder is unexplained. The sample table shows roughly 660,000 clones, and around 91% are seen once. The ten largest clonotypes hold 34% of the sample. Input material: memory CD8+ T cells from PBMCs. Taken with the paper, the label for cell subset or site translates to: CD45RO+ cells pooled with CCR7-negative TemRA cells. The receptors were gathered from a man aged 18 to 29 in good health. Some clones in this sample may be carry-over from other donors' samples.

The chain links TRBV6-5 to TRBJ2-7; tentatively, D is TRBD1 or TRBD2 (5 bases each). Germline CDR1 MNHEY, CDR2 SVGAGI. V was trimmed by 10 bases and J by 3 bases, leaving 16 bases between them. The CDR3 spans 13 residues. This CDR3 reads CATSGAGDYEQYF. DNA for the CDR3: TGTGCCACCTCCGGGGCAGGAGACTACGAGCAGTACTTC.

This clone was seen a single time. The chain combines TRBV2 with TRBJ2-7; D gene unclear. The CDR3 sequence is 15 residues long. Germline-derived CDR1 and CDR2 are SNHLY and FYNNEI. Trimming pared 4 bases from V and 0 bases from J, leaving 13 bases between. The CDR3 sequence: CASSVGSLYSYEQYF. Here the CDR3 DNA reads TGTGCCAGCAGTGTAGGTTCACTCTACTCCTACGAGCAGTACTTC.

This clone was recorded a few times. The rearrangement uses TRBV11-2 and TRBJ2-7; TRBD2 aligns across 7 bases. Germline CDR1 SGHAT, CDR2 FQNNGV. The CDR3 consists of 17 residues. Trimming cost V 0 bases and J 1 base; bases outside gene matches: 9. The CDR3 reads CASSLDLWGGGSYEQYF. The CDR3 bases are TGTGCCAGCAGCTTAGACCTTTGGGGCGGGGGTTCCTACGAGCAGTACTTC.

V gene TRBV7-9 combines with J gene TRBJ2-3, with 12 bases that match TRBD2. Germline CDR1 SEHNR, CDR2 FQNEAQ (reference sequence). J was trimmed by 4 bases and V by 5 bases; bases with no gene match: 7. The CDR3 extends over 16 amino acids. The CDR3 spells CASSQRLAGVPDTQYF. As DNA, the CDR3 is TGTGCCAGCAGCCAGAGACTAGCGGGAGTGCCAGATACGCAGTATTTT.

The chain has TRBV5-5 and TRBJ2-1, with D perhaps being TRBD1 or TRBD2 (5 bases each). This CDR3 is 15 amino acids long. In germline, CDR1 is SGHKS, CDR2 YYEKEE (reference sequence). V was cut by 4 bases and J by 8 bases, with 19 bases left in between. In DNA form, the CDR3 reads TGTGCCAGCAGCGCGTCGGGGCTACTTTTTGATGAGCAGTTCTTC. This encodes CASSASGLLFDEQFF.

DNA of the CDR3: TGTGCCAGCAGCCTGGGGCGGAACACTGAAGCTTTCTTT. It yields the protein CASSLGRNTEAFF. The chain has TRBV14 and TRBJ1-1; D possibly corresponds to TRBD1 (5 bases). Germline values: CDR1 SGHDN, CDR2 FVKESK. Trimming removed 4 bases at V and 1 base at J, with 7 bases between. CDR3 length: 13 residues.

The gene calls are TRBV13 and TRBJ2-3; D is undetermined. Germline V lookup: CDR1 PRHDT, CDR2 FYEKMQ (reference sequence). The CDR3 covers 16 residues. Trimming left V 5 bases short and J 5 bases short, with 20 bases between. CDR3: CASSLRTAPDVDTQYF. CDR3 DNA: TGTGCCAGCAGCCTACGAACGGCCCCCGACGTAGATACGCAGTATTTT.

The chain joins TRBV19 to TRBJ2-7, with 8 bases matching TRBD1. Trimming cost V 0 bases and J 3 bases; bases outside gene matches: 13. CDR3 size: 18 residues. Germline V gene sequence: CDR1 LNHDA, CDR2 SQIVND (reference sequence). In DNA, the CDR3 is TGTGCCAGTAGTATAGATTGGCCTGCCGGGACAGGCCTCTACGAGCAGTACTTC. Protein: CASSIDWPAGTGLYEQYF.

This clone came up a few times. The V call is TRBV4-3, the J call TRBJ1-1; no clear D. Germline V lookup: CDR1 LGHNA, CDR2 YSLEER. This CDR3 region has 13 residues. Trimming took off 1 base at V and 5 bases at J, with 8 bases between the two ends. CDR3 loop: CASSQVGKTEAFF. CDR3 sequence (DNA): TGCGCCAGCAGCCAAGTAGGGAAGACTGAAGCTTTCTTT.

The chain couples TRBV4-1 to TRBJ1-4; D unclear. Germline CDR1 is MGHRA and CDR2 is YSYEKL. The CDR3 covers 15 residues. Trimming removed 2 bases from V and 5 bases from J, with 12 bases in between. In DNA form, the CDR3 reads TGCGCCAGCAGCCAACCCCGGGTCCTAAATGAAAAACTGTTTTTT. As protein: CASSQPRVLNEKLFF.

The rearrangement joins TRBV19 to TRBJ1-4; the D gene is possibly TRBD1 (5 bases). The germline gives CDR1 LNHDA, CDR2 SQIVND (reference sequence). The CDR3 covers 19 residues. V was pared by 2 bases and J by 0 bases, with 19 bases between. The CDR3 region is CASSITPRDLGATNEKLFF. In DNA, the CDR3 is TGTGCCAGTAGTATAACCCCTCGGGACCTCGGGGCAACTAATGAAAAACTGTTTTTT.

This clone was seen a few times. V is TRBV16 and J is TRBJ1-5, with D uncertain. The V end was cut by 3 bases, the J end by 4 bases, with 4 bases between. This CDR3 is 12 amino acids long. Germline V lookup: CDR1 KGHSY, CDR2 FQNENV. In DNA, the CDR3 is TGTGCCAGCAGCCATAGTAATCAGCCCCAGCATTTT. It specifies CASSHSNQPQHF.

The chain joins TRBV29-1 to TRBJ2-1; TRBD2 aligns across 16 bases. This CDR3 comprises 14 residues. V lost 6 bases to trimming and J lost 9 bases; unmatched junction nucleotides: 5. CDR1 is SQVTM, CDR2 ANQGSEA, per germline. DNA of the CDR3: TGCAGCGTCCGCGGGACTAGCGGGAGGGTTGAGCAGTTCTTC. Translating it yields CSVRGTSGRVEQFF.

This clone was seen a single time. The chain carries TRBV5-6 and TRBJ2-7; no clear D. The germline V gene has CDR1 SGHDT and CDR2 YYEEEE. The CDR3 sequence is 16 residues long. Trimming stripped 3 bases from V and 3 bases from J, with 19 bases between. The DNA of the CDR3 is TGTGCCAGCAGCTCCGAAGCCGGGCATGTGGACTACGAGCAGTACTTC. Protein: CASSSEAGHVDYEQYF.

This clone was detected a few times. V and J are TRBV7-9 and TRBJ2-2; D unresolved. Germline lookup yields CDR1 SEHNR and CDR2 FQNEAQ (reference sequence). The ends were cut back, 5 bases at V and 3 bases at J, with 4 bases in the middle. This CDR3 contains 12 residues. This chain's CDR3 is CASSLDTGELFF. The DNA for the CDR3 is TGTGCCAGCAGCCTTGACACCGGGGAGCTGTTTTTT.

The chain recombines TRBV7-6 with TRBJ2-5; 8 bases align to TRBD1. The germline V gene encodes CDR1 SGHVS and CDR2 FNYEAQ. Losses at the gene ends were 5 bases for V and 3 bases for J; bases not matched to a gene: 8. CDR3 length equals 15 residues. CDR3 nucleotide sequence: TGTGCCAGCAGCACTAACGCAGGGGGCGAAGAGACCCAGTACTTC. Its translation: CASSTNAGGEETQYF.

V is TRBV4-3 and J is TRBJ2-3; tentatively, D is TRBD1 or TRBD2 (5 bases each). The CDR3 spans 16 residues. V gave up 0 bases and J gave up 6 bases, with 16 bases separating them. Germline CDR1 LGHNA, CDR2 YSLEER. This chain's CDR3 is CASSQDSPGPEDTQYF. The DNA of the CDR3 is TGCGCCAGCAGCCAAGATTCCCCGGGACCTGAGGATACGCAGTATTTT.

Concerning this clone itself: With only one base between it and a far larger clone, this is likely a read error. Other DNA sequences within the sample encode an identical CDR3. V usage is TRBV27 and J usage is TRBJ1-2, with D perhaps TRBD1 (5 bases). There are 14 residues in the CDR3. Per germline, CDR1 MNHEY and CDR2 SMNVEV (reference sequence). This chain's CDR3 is CASSFLGQAYGYTF. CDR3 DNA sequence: TGTGCTAGCAGTTTCTTGGGGCAAGCCTATGGCTACACCTTC.

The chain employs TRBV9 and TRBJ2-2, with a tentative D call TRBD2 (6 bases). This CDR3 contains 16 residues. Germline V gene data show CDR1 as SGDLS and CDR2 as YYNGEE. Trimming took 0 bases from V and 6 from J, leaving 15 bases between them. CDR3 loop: CASSVEGLPGPGELFF. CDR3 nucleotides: TGTGCCAGCAGCGTAGAAGGACTACCCGGCCCCGGGGAGCTGTTTTTT. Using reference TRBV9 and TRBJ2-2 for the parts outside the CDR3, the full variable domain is DSGVTQTPKHLITATGQRVTLRCSPRSGDLSVYWYQQSLDQGLQFLIQYYNGEERAKGNILERFSAQQFPDLHSELNLSSLELGDSALYFCASSVEGLPGPGELFFGEGSRLTVL.

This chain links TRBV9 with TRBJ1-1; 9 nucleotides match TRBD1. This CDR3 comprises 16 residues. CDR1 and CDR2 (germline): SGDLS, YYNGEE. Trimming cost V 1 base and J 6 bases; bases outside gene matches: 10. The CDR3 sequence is CASSVPDRGGNAEAFF. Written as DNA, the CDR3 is TGTGCCAGCAGCGTACCGGACAGGGGAGGAAATGCTGAAGCTTTCTTT.

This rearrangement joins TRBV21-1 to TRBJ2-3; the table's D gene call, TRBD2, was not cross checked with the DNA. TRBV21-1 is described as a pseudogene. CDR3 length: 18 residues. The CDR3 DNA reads TGTGCCAGCAGCAAACGGACTAGCGGGAGGAAGGAAGCAACTGCGCAGTATTTT. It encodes CASSKRTSGRKEATAQYF.

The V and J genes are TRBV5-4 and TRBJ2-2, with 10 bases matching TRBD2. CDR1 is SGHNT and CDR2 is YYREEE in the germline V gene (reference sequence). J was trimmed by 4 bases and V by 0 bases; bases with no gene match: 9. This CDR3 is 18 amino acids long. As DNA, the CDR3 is TGTGCCAGCAGCTTGGGGCTAGCGGGAGAGATGGGCACCGGGGAGCTGTTTTTT. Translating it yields CASSLGLAGEMGTGELFF.

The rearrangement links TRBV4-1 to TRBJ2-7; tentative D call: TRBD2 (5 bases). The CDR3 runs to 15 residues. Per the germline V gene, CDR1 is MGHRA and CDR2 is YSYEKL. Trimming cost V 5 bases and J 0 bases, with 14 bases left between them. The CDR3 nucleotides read TGCGCCAGCAGCACAGTACCGACTAACTCCTACGAGCAGTACTTC. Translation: CASSTVPTNSYEQYF.

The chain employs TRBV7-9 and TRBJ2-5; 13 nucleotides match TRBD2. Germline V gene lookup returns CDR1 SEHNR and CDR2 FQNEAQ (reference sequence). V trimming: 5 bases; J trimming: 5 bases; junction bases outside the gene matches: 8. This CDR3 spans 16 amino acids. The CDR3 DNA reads TGTGCCAGCAGCACGCGGACTAGCGGGAGAGACGAGACCCAGTACTTC. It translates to CASSTRTSGRDETQYF. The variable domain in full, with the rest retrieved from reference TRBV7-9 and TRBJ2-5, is DTGVSQNPRHKITKRGQNVTFRCDPISEHNRLYWYRQTLGQGPEFLTYFQNEAQLEKSRLLSDRFSAERPKGSFSTLEIQRTEQGDSAMYLCASSTRTSGRDETQYFGPGTRLLVL.

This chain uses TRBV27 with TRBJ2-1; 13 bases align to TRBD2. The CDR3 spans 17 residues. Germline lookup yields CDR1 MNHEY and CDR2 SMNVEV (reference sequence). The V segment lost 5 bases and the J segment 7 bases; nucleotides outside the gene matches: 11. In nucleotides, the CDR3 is TGTGCCAGCAGTCCCGGGGGGGGACTAGCGGGACCAAATGAGCAGTTCTTC. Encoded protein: CASSPGGGLAGPNEQFF.

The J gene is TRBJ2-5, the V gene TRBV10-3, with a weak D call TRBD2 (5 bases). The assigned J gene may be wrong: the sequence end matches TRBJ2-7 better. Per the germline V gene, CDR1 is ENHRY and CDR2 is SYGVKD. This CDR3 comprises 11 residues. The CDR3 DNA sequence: TGTGCCATCAGTCCTAGCCGCGAGCAGTACTTC. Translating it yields CAISPSREQYF.

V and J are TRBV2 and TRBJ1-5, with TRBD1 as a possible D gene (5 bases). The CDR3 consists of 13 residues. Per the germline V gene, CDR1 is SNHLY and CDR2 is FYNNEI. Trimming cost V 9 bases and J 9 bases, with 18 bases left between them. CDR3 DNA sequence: TGTGCCAGTTGGGGGGTCACCTCGGGGCCCCAGCATTTT. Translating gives CASWGVTSGPQHF.

The CDR3 sequence: CASSADGQGTYEQYF. CDR3 DNA: TGTGCCAGCAGCGCCGACGGGCAGGGCACCTACGAGCAGTACTTC. J is TRBJ2-5 and V is TRBV5-6; D perhaps matches TRBD1 (5 bases). TRBJ2-7 matches the DNA end more closely, so the J call is doubtful. From germline, CDR1 is SGHDT and CDR2 YYEEEE. The CDR3 totals 15 residues.